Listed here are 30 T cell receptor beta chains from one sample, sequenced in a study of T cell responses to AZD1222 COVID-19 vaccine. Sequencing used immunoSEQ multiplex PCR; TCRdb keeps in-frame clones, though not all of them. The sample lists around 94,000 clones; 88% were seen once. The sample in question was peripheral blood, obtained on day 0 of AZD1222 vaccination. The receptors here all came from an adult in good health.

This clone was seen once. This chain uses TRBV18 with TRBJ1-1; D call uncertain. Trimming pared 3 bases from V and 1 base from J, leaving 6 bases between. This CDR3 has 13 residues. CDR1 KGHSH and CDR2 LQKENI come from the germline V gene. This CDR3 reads CASSPGTNTEAFF. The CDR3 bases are TGTGCCAGCTCACCCGGAACGAACACTGAAGCTTTCTTT.

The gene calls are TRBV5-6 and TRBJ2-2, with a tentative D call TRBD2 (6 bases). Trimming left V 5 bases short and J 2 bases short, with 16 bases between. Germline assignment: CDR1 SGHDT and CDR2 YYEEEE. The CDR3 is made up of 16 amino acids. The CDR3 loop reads CASSRAGGTNTGELFF. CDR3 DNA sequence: TGTGCCAGCAGTCGGGCCGGCGGGACCAACACCGGGGAGCTGTTTTTT.

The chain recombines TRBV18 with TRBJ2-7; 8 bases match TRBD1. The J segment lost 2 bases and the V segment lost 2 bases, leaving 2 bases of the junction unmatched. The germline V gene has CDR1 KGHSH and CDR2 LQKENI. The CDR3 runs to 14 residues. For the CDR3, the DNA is TGTGCCAGCTCACCAGGGACAGGAGCCTACGAGCAGTACTTC. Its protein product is CASSPGTGAYEQYF.

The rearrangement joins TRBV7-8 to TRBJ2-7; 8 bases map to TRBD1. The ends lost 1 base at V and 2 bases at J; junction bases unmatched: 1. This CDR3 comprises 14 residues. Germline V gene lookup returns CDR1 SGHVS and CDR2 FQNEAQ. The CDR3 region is CASSLGTGTYEQYF. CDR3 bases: TGTGCCAGCAGCTTAGGGACAGGGACCTACGAGCAGTACTTC.

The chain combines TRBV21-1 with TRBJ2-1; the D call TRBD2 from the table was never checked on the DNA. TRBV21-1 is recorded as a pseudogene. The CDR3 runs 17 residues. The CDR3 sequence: CASSKPPGTSGNNEQFF. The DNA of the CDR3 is TGTGCCAGCAGCAAACCCCCCGGGACTAGCGGGAACAATGAGCAGTTCTTC.

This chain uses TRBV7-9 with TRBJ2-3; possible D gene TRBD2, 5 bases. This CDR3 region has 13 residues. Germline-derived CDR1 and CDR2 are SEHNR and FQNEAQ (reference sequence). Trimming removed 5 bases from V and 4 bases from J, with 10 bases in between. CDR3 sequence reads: CASSGDGADTQYF. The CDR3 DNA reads TGTGCCAGCAGCGGAGACGGGGCAGATACGCAGTATTTT. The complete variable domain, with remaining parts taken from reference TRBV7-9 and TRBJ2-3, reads DTGVSQNPRHKITKRGQNVTFRCDPISEHNRLYWYRQTLGQGPEFLTYFQNEAQLEKSRLLSDRFSAERPKGSFSTLEIQRTEQGDSAMYLCASSGDGADTQYFGPGTRLTVL.

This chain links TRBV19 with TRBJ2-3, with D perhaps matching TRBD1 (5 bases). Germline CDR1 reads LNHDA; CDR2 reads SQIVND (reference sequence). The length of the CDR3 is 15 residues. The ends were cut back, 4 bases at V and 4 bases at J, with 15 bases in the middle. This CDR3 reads CASSNDRQGADTQYF. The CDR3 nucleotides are TGTGCCAGTAGTAATGACCGGCAGGGCGCAGATACGCAGTATTTT.

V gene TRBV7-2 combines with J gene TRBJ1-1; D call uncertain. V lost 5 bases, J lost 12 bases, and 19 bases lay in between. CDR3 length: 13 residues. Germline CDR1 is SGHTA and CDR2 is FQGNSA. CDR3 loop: CASSPDGFQDTFF. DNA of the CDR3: TGTGCCAGCAGCCCTGATGGGTTTCAGGATACTTTCTTT. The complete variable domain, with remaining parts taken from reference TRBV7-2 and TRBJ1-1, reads GAGVSQSPSNKVTEKGKDVELRCDPISGHTALYWYRQSLGQGLEFLIYFQGNSAPDKSGLPSDRFSAERTGGSVSTLTIQRTQQEDSAVYLCASSPDGFQDTFFGQGTRLTVV.

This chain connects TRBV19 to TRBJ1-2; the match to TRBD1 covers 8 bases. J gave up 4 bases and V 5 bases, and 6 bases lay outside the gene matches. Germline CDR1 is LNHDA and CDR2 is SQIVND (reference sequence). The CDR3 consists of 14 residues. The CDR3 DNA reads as TGTGCCAGTAGTCCGACAGGGGTCGGCTATGGCTACACCTTC. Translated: CASSPTGVGYGYTF.

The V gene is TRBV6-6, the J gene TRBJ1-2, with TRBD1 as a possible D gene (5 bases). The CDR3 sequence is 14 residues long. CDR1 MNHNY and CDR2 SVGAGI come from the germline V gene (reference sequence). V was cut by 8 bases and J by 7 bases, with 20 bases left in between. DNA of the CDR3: TGTGCCAGCCGTGTGGAGGGGACCCCCAGTGGCTACACCTTC. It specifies CASRVEGTPSGYTF.

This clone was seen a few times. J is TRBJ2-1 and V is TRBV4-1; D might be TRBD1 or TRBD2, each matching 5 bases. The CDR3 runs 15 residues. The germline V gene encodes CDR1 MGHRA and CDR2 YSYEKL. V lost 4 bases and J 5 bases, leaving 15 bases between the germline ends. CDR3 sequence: CASSLLWGSHNEQFF. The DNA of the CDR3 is TGCGCCAGCAGCCTCTTATGGGGGAGCCACAATGAGCAGTTCTTC.

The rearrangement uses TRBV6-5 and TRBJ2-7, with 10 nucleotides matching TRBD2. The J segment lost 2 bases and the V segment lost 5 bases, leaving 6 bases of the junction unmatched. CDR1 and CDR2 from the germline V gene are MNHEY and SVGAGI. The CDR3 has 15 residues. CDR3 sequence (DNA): TGTGCCAGCAGTACCCCTAGCGGGGGAACCTACGAGCAGTACTTC. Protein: CASSTPSGGTYEQYF.

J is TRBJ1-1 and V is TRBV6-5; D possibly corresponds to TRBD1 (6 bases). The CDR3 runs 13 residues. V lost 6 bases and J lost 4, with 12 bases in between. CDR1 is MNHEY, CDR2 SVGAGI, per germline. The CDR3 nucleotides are TGTGCCAGCAGCCCACAGGGTTTCACTGAAGCTTTCTTT. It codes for CASSPQGFTEAFF.

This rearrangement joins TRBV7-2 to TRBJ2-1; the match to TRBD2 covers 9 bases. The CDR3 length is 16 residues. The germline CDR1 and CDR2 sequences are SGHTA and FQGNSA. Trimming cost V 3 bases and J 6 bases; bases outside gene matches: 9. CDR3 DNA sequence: TGTGCCAGCAGCTTGGCTCGGGCTAGCGGGGCCAATGAGCAGTTCTTC. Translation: CASSLARASGANEQFF.

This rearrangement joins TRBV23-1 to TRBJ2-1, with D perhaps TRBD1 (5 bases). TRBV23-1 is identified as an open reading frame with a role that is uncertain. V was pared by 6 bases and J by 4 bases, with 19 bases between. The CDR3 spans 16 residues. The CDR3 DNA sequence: TGCGCCAGCAGCCGGACCCGGCAGGGCCCATACAATGAGCAGTTCTTC. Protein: CASSRTRQGPYNEQFF.

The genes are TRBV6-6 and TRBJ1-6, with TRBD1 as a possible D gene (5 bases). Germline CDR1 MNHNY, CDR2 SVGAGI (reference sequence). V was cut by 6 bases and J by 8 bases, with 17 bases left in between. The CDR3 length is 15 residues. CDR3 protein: CASSQLGTTDSPLHF. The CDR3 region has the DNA TGTGCCAGCAGCCAACTAGGGACCACGGATTCACCCCTCCACTTT.

This chain's CDR3 is CASSRDRQLDTEAFF. The DNA for the CDR3 is TGTGCCAGCAGCCGGGATCGACAACTGGATACTGAAGCTTTCTTT. The chain uses TRBV3-1 (or the pseudogene TRBV3-2) and TRBJ1-1; no clear D. The V and J ends lost 4 bases and 5 bases respectively, with 17 bases between them. Per the germline V gene, CDR1 is LGHDT and CDR2 is YNNKEL (reference sequence). The CDR3 length is 15 residues.

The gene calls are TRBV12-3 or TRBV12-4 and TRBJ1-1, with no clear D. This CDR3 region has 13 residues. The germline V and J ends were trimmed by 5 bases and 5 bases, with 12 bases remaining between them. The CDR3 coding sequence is TGTGCCAGCAGTCCACCAGGAGTAACTGAAGCTTTCTTT. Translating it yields CASSPPGVTEAFF.

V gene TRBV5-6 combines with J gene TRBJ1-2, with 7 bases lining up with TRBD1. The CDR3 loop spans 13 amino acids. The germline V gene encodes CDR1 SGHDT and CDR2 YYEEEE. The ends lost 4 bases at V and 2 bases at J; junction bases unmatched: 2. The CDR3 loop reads CASSEDRNYGYTF. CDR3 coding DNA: TGTGCCAGCAGCGAGGACAGGAACTATGGCTACACCTTC.

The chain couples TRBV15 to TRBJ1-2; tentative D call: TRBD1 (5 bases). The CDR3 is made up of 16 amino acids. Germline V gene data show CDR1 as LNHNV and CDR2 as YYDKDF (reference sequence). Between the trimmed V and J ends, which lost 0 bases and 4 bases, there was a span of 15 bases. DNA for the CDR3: TGTGCCACCAGCAGAGATCCACGCAGGGTGGGCTATGGCTACACCTTC. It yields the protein CATSRDPRRVGYGYTF.

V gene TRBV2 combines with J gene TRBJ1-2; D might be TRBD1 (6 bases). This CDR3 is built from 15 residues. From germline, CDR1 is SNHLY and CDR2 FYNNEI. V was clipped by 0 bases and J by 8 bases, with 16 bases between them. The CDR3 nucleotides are TGTGCCAGCAGTGAAGCTTTATTTGAACAGGGAGGCTACACCTTC. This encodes CASSEALFEQGGYTF.

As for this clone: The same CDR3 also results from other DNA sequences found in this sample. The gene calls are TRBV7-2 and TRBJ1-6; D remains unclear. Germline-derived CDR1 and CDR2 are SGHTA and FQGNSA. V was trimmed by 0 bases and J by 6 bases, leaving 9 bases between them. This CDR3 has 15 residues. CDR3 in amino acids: CASSLAGPPNSPLHF. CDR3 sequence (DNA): TGTGCCAGCAGCTTAGCAGGCCCGCCTAATTCACCCCTCCACTTT.

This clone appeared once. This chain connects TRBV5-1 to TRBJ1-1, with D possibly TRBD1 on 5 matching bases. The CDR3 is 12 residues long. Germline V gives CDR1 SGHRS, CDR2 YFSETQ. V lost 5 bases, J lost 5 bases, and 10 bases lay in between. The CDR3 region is CASSWGVTEAFF. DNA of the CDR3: TGCGCCAGCAGTTGGGGGGTAACTGAAGCTTTCTTT.

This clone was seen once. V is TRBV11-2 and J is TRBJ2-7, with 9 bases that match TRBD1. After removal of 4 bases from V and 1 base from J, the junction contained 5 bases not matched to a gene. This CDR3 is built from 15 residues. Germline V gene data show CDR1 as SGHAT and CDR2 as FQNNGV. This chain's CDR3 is CASSWTGAVSYEQYF. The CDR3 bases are TGTGCCAGCAGCTGGACAGGGGCGGTATCCTACGAGCAGTACTTC.

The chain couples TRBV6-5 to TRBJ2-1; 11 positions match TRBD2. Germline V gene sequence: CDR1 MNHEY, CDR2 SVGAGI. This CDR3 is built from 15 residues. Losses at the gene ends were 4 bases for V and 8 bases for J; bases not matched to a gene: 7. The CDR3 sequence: CASSSLAGGRYEQFF. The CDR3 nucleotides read TGTGCCAGCAGTTCTTTAGCGGGGGGGCGGTATGAGCAGTTCTTC.

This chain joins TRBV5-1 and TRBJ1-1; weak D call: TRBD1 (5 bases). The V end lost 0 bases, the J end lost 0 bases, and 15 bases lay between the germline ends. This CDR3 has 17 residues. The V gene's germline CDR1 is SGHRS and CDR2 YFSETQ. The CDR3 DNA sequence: TGCGCCAGCAGCTTGGGGGGCCAGAAGGGCCTGAACACTGAAGCTTTCTTT. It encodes CASSLGGQKGLNTEAFF.

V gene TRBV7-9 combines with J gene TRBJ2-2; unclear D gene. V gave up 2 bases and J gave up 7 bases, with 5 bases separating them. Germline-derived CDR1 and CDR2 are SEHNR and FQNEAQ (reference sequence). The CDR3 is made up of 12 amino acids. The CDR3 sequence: CASSLPYGELFF. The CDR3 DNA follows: TGTGCCAGCAGCTTACCCTACGGGGAGCTGTTTTTT. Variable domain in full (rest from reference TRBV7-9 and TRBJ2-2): DTGVSQNPRHKITKRGQNVTFRCDPISEHNRLYWYRQTLGQGPEFLTYFQNEAQLEKSRLLSDRFSAERPKGSFSTLEIQRTEQGDSAMYLCASSLPYGELFFGEGSRLTVL.

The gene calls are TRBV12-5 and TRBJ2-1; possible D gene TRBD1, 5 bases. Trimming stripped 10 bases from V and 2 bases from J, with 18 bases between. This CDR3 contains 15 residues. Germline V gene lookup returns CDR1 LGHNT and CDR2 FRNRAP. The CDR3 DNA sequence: TGTGCTACGAATAAACCGCAGGGCCCCTACAATGAGCAGTTCTTC. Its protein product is CATNKPQGPYNEQFF.

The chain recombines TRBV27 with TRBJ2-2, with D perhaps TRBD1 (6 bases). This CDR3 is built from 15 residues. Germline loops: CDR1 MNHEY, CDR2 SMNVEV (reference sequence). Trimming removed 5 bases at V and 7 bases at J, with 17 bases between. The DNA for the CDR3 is TGTGCCAGCAGTCCCACCCCAGGGGTGAACGGGGAGCTGTTTTTT. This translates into CASSPTPGVNGELFF.

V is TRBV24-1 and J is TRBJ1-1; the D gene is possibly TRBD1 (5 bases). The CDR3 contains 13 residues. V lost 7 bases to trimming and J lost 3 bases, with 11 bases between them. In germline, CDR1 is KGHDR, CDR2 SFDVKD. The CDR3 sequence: CATRVGGDTEAFF. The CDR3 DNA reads TGTGCCACCAGGGTCGGAGGGGACACTGAAGCTTTCTTT.